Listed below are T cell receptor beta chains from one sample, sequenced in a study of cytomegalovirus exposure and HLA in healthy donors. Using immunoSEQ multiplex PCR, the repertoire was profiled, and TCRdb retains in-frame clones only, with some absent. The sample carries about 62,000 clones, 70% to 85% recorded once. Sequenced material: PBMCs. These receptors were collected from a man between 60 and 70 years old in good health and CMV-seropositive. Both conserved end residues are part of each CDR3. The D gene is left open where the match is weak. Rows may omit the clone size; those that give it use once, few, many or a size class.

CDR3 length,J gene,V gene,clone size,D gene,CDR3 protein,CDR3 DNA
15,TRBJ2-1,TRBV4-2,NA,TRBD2,CASSVTSGGAGEQFF,TGTGCCAGCAGCGTTACTAGCGGGGGGGCCGGTGAGCAGTTCTTC
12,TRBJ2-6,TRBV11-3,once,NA,CASSRGANVLTF,TGTGCCAGCAGCCGGGGGGCCAACGTCCTGACTTTC
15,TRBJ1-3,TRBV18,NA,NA,CASSPQTDSGNTIYF,TGTGCCAGCTCACCACAAACAGACTCTGGAAACACCATATATTTT
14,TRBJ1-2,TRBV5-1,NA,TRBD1,CASTSSGTGGGYTF,TGCGCCAGCACCTCATCCGGGACAGGGGGTGGCTACACCTTC
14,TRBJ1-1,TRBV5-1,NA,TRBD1,CASSSSTGQTEAFF,TGCGCCAGCAGCTCATCGACAGGGCAAACTGAAGCTTTCTTT
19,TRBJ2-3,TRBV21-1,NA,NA,CASPPGLPSRTDSGDTQYF,TGTGCCAGCCCTCCCGGGCTTCCTTCTCGGACGGACTCGGGAGATACGCAGTATTTT
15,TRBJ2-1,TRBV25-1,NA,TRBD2,CASSAGLAGTDEQFF,TGTGCCAGCAGTGCCGGACTAGCCGGTACGGATGAGCAGTTCTTC
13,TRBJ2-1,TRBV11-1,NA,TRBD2,CASSSGLAGEQFF,TGTGCCAGCAGCTCCGGACTAGCAGGTGAGCAGTTCTTC
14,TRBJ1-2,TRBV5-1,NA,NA,CASSPEGRGYGYTF,TGCGCCAGCAGCCCAGAAGGCAGGGGCTATGGCTACACCTTC
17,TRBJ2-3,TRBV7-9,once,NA,CASSPPVTLGRADTQYF,TGTGCCAGCAGCCCGCCCGTAACTTTGGGCAGGGCAGATACGCAGTATTTT
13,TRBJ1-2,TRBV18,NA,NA,CASSPPGGNGYTF,TGTGCCAGCTCACCACCTGGGGGCAATGGCTACACCTTC
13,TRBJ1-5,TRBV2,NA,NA,CASLDSASQPQHF,TGTGCCAGCCTAGACAGTGCGTCTCAGCCCCAGCATTTT
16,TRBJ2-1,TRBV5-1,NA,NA,CASSSLTLVSYNEQFF,TGCGCCAGCAGTTCCCTGACACTTGTCTCCTACAATGAGCAGTTCTTC
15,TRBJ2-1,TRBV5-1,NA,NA,CASTTQGRSYNEQFF,TGCGCCAGTACCACACAGGGGAGGTCCTACAATGAGCAGTTCTTC
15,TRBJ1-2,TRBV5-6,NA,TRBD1,CASSWRQGGNYGYTF,TGTGCCAGCAGCTGGCGACAGGGAGGTAACTATGGCTACACCTTC
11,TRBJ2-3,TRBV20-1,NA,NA,CSAVSLDTQYF,TGCAGTGCGGTCTCACTAGATACGCAGTATTTT
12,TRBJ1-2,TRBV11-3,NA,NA,CASSLQGMGYTF,TGTGCCAGCAGTCTACAGGGAATGGGCTACACCTTC
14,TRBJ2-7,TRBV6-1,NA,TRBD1,CASSSDRVFYEQYF,TGTGCCAGCAGTTCTGACAGGGTTTTCTACGAGCAGTACTTC
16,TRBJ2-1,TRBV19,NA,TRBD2,CASSIPGRATYNEQFF,TGTGCCAGTAGTATTCCCGGGAGGGCCACATACAATGAGCAGTTCTTC
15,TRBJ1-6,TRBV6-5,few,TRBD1,CASNEGQGGSSPLHF,TGTGCCAGCAACGAGGGACAGGGCGGTAGTTCACCCCTCCACTTT
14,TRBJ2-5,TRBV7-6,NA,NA,CASSSNRFQETQYF,TGTGCCAGCAGCTCAAACAGGTTCCAAGAGACCCAGTACTTC
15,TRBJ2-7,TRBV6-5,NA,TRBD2,CASSSVGGSPYEQYF,TGTGCCAGCAGTTCCGTGGGCGGGAGCCCCTACGAGCAGTACTTC
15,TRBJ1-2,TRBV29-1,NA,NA,CSVNTPGSPGYGYTF,TGCAGCGTTAATACTCCCGGGTCCCCGGGTTATGGCTACACCTTC
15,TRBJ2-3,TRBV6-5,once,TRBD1,CASRTGQGNGDTQYF,TGTGCCAGCAGAACGGGACAGGGGAACGGAGATACGCAGTATTTT
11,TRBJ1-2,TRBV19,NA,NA,CASSLGVGYTF,TGTGCCAGTAGTCTCGGGGTTGGCTACACCTTC
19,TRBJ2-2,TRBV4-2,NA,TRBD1,CASSQDIGQGTANTGELFF,TGTGCCAGCAGCCAAGATATCGGACAGGGAACCGCGAACACCGGGGAGCTGTTTTTT
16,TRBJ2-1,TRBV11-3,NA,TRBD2,CASSRREGRSYNEQFF,TGTGCCAGCAGCCGTCGGGAGGGGAGATCCTACAATGAGCAGTTCTTC
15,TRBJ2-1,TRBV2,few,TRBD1,CASTGQGSSYNEQFF,TGTGCCAGCACCGGACAGGGAAGCTCCTACAATGAGCAGTTCTTC
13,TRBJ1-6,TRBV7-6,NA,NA,CASSRTLGAPLHF,TGTGCCAGCAGCCGGACCTTAGGGGCACCCCTCCACTTT
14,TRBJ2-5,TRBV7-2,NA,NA,CASSSRTTQETQYF,TGTGCCAGCAGCTCACGGACTACTCAAGAGACCCAGTACTTC
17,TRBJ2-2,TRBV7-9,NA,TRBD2,CASSLNPRDYNTGELFF,TGTGCCAGCAGCTTAAACCCCCGGGACTATAACACCGGGGAGCTGTTTTTT
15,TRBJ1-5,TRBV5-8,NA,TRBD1,CASSSGTGAYQPQHF,TGTGCCAGCAGCTCCGGGACAGGGGCCTATCAGCCCCAGCATTTT
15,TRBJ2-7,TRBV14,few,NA,CASSQVRGISNEQYF,TGTGCCAGCAGCCAAGTGCGAGGGATCTCGAATGAGCAGTACTTC
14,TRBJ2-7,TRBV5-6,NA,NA,CASSLAWGTYEQYF,TGTGCCAGCAGCTTAGCCTGGGGCACCTACGAGCAGTACTTC
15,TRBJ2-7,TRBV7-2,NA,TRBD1,CASSFRPGQVYEQYF,TGTGCCAGCAGCTTTCGTCCGGGACAGGTCTACGAGCAGTACTTC
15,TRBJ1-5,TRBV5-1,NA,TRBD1,CASSLTGQNNQPQHF,TGCGCCAGCAGCTTAACGGGACAGAACAATCAGCCCCAGCATTTT
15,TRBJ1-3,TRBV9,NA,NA,CASSADYSSGNTIYF,TGTGCCAGCAGCGCCGACTACAGCTCTGGAAACACCATATATTTT
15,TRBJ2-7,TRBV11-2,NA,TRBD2,CASSLNIAGVSEQYF,TGTGCCAGCAGCTTGAACATAGCGGGGGTTTCCGAGCAGTACTTC
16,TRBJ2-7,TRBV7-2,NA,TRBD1,CASSVVGQGVTYEQYF,TGTGCCAGCAGTGTAGTTGGACAGGGAGTAACCTACGAGCAGTACTTC
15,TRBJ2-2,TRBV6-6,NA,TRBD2,CASSSFSGRTGELFF,TGTGCCAGCAGTTCCTTTAGCGGGCGAACCGGGGAGCTGTTTTTT
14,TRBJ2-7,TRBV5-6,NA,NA,CASSLGSAGLGQYF,TGTGCCAGCAGCTTGGGGAGTGCCGGACTGGGGCAGTACTTC
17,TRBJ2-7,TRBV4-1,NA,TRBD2,CASSQDSRLAGPYEQYF,TGCGCCAGCAGCCAAGATAGCAGACTAGCGGGACCCTACGAGCAGTACTTC
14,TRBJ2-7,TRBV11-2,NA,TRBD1,CASSLGTGGYEQYF,TGTGCCAGCAGTCTCGGGACAGGGGGCTACGAGCAGTACTTC
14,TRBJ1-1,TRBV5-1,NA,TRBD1,CASSWDRLNTEAFF,TGCGCCAGCAGTTGGGACAGGTTGAACACTGAAGCTTTCTTT
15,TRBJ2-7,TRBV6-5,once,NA,CASSYSSGASYEQYF,TGTGCCAGCAGTTACTCGAGTGGGGCCTCCTACGAGCAGTACTTC
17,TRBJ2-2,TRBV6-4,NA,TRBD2,CASSYSTAGGWTGELFF,TGTGCCAGCAGTTACTCGACCGCGGGGGGTTGGACCGGGGAGCTGTTTTTT
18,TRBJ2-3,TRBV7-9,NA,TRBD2,CASSLATGAGGGTDTQYF,TGTGCCAGCAGCTTAGCGACGGGAGCGGGGGGGGGCACAGATACGCAGTATTTT
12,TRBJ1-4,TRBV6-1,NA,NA,CASSVGPSALFF,TGTGCCAGCAGTGTGGGGCCAAGTGCTCTGTTTTTT
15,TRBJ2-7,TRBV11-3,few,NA,CASSLARGAPYEQYF,TGTGCCAGCAGCTTGGCGCGGGGCGCCCCCTACGAGCAGTACTTC
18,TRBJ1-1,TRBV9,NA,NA,CASSVGLHRVGVDTEAFF,TGTGCCAGCAGCGTAGGGCTACACAGGGTGGGCGTGGACACTGAAGCTTTCTTT
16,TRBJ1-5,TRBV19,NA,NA,CASSIDSGYSNQPQHF,TGTGCCAGTAGTATAGACTCAGGTTATAGCAATCAGCCCCAGCATTTT
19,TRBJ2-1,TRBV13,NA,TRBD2,CASSLEVLAGFSSYNEQFF,TGTGCCAGCAGCTTAGAAGTCCTAGCGGGCTTTAGCTCCTACAATGAGCAGTTCTTC
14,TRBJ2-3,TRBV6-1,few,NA,CASSLRLGTDTQYF,TGTGCCAGCAGCCTCAGGTTAGGAACAGATACGCAGTATTTT